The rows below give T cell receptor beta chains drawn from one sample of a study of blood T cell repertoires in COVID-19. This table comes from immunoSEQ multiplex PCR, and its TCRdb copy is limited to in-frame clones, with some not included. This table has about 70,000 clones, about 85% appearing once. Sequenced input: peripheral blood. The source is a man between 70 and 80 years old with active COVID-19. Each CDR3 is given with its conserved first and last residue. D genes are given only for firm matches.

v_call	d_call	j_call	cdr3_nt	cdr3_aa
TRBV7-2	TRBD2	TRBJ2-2	TGTGCCAGCAGCTTAGGCAGGGCGGGAGGGGCCACCGGGGAGCTGTTTTTT	CASSLGRAGGATGELFF
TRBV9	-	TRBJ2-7	TGTGCCAGCAGCCGAACCATGGGGCAGGGAACCTACGAGCAGTACTTC	CASSRTMGQGTYEQYF
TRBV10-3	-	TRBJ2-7	TGTGCCATCAGCCGGGACATATCCTACGAGCAGTACTTC	CAISRDISYEQYF
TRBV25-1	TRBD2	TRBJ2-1	TGTGCCAGCAGCCCCCTAGCGGGAGAGGTCTATGAGCAGTTCTTC	CASSPLAGEVYEQFF
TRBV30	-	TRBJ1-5	TGTGCCTGGAGTGCGGGAGGGAATCAGCCCCAGCATTTT	CAWSAGGNQPQHF
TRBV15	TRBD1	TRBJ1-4	TGTGCCACCAGCAGAGGTGGGGGGACAGGGGGGAAACTGTTTTTT	CATSRGGGTGGKLFF
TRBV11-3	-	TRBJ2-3	TGTGCCAGCAGCTCTAGCACAGATACGCAGTATTTT	CASSSSTDTQYF
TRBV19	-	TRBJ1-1	TGTGCCAGTCCCCAGGGGTATGGTTTCTTT	CASPQGYGFF
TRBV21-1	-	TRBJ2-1	TGTGCCAGCAGCACCCGGGACTACCCTTACAATGAGCAGTTCTTC	CASSTRDYPYNEQFF
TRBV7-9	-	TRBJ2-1	TGTGCCAGCAGCTTAGCCAGTGTCAGAAGTGGGCTCTTC	CASSLASVRSGLF
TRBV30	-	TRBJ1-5	TGTGCCTGGAGTGCCCGGGGGGCCCAGCATTTT	CAWSARGAQHF
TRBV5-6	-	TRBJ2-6	TGTGCCAGCAGCTTTGGGCCTTGGATATTGGGGGCCAACGTCCTGACTTTC	CASSFGPWILGANVLTF
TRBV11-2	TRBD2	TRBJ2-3	TGTGCCAGCAGCTTAGTTTGGCGGGAGTGGGGAGATACGCAGTATTTT	CASSLVWREWGDTQYF
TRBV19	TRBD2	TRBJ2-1	TGTGCCAGTAGTACCGGGGCACTAGCGAGCTCCTACAATGAGCAGTTCTTC	CASSTGALASSYNEQFF
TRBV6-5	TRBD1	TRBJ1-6	TGTGCCAGCAGGCCCCGACAGGGCGGGAATTCACCCCTCCACTTT	CASRPRQGGNSPLHF
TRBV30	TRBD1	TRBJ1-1	TGTGCCTGGAGAGACAGGGACACTGAAGCTTTCTTT	CAWRDRDTEAFF
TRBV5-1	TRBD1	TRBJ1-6	TGCGCCAGGAAGGGACAGGTCTATAATTCACCCCTCCACTTT	CARKGQVYNSPLHF
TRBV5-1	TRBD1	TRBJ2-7	TGCGCCAGCAGCCGCCCTGGACAGGGGGGGTACGAGCAGTACTTC	CASSRPGQGGYEQYF
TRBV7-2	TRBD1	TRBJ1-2	TGTGCCAGCAGCTTAGCCGACCGCCGCGCCCCCGGACAGGACAAGTATGGCTACACCTTC	CASSLADRRAPGQDKYGYTF
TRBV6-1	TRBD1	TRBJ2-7	TGTGCCAGCAGTGACCCGGGCAGGGGGCTTTACGAGCAGTACTTC	CASSDPGRGLYEQYF
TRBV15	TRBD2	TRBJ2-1	TGTGCCACCAGCAGGGGGCCCCCGACTAGCGGGAATGAGCAGTTCTTC	CATSRGPPTSGNEQFF
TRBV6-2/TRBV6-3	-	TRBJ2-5	TGTGCCAGCAGTTACTCGGAGGCCCAAACCAGGGAGACCCAGTACTTC	CASSYSEAQTRETQYF
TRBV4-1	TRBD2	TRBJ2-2	TGCGCCAGCAGCCAAGGGGGACTAGCGGGAGTCGGCACCGGGGAGCTGTTTTTT	CASSQGGLAGVGTGELFF
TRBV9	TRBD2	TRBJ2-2	TGTGCCAGCAGCGTAGCCGGGAGGTCTGTCGGGGAGCTGTTTTTT	CASSVAGRSVGELFF
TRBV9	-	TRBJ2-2	TGTGCCAGCAGCGGGGGGTGGGGGGACACCGGGGAGCTGTTTTTT	CASSGGWGDTGELFF
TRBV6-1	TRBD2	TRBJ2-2	TGTGCCAGCAGTGAAGGGGGCCTAGCGGGAGTAGCCGGGGAGCTGTTTTTT	CASSEGGLAGVAGELFF
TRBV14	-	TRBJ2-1	TGTGCCAGCAGCCAAGATCAGGGGAGGGCCAGGGGTGAGCAGTTCTTC	CASSQDQGRARGEQFF